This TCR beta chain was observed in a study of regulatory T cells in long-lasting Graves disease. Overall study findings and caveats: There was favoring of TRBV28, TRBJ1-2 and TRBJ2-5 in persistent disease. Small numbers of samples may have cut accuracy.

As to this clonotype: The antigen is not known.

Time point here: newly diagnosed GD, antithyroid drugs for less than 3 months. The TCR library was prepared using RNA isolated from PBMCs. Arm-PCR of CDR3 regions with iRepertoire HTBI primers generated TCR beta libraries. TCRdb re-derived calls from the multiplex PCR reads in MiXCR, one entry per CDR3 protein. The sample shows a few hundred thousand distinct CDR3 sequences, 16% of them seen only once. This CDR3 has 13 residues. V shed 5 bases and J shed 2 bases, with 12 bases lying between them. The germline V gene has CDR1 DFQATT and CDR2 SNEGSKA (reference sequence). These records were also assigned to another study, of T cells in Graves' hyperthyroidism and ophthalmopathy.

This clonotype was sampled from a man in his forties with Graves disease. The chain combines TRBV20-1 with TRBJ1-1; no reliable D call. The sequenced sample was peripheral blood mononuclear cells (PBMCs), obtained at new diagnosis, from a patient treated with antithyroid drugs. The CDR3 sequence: CSAPPGYNTEAFF. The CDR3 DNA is TGCAGTGCTCCCCCGGGATATAACACTGAAGCTTTCTTT.